There are a few counts of the clone carrying this T cell receptor beta chain. Its antigen is unidentified. The data derive from a study of T cell responses to AZD1222 COVID-19 vaccine. The study, taken as a whole, reports: White British ancestry dominated among donors, who included more females, and clonal diversity was possibly underestimated. The study reported that nearly half of spike-specific TCRs target unmutated variant regions.

The assay was immunoSEQ multiplex PCR, and TCRdb's table has in-frame clones only and misses some. The table shows 130,000 or so clones, with around 90% occurring only once. The CDR3 is 12 residues long. V gave up 3 bases and J gave up 5 bases, with 7 bases separating them. The germline V gene encodes CDR1 SEHNR and CDR2 FQNEAQ (reference sequence). This chain joins TRBV7-9 and TRBJ1-1, with D maybe TRBD1 (6 bases). This receptor was obtained from an adult who received the AZD1222 COVID-19 vaccine. This sample comprised peripheral blood, obtained 28 days after the second AZD1222 dose. The CDR3 is CASSLRGTEAFF. The CDR3 DNA sequence: TGTGCCAGCAGCTTGAGGGGGACTGAAGCTTTCTTT. Looking up the rest from reference TRBV7-9 and TRBJ1-1 gives the full variable domain: DTGVSQNPRHKITKRGQNVTFRCDPISEHNRLYWYRQTLGQGPEFLTYFQNEAQLEKSRLLSDRFSAERPKGSFSTLEIQRTEQGDSAMYLCASSLRGTEAFFGQGTRLTVV.